The clone carrying this T cell receptor beta chain was detected only once. This sample is drawn from a study of memory CD4+ T cells and cytomegalovirus serostatus. Single viable CD3+CD4+CD8-CD45RO+ cells were sorted as the memory CD4+ T cells. TCRdb's table, derived via immunoSEQ multiplex PCR, lists solely in-frame clones and lacks some. This table holds 75,000 to 90,000 clones, around 80% found once. The V gene end was trimmed by 5 bases and the J gene end by 5 bases; junction bases not matched to a gene: 9. Germline assignment: CDR1 MNHNY and CDR2 SVGAGI (reference sequence). The CDR3 runs 15 residues.

Sequencing was carried out using memory CD4+ T cells from blood. The chain joins TRBV6-6 to TRBJ2-1; 7 bases align to TRBD1. The source of this sequence is an adult in good health and CMV-seronegative. CDR3 sequence reads: CASSTGAMGHNEQFF. The CDR3, as DNA: TGTGCCAGCAGTACAGGGGCGATGGGCCACAATGAGCAGTTCTTC.